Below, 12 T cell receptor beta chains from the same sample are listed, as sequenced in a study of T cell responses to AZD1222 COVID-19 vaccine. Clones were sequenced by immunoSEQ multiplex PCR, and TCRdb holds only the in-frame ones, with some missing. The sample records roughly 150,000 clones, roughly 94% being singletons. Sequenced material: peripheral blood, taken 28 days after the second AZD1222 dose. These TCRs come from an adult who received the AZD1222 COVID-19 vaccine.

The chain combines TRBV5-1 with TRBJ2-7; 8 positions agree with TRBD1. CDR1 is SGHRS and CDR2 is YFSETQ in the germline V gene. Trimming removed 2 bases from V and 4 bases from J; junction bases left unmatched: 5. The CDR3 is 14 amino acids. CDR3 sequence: CASSFGQGRYEQYF. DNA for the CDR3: TGCGCCAGCAGCTTCGGACAGGGTAGATACGAGCAGTACTTC.

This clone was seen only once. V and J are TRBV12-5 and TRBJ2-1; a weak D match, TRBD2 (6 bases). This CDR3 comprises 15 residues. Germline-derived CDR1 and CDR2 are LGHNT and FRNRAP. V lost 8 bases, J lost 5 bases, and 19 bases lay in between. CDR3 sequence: CASSSSPEGNNEQFF. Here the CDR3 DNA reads TGTGCTAGTTCATCTTCTCCGGAGGGGAACAATGAGCAGTTCTTC.

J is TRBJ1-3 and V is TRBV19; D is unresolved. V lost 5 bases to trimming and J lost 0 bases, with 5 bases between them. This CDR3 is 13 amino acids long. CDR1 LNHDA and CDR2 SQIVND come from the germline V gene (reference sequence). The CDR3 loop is CASSPTSGNTIYF. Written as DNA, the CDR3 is TGTGCCAGTAGTCCTACCTCTGGAAACACCATATATTTT. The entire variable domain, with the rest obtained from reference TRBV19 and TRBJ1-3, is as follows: DGGITQSPKYLFRKEGQNVTLSCEQNLNHDAMYWYRQDPGQGLRLIYYSQIVNDFQKGDIAEGYSVSREKKESFPLTVTSAQKNPTAFYLCASSPTSGNTIYFGEGSWLTVV.

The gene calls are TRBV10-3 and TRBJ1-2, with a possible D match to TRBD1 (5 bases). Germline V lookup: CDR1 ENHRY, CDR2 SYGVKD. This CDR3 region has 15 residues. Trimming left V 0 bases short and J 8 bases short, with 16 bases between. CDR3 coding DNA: TGTGCCATCAGTGAGTCCAGCAGGGACGAAGAAGGCTACACCTTC. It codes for CAISESSRDEEGYTF.

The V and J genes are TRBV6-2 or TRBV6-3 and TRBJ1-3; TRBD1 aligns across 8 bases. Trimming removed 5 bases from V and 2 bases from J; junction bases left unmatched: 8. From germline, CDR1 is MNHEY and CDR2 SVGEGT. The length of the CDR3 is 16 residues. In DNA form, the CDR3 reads TGTGCCAGCAGTAGCCAACGGACAGGGACTGGAAACACCATATATTTT. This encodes CASSSQRTGTGNTIYF.

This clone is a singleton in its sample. CDR3 bases: TGTGCCAGCAGTGAAGCGCTAGCGAGCTACAATGAGCAGTTCTTC. This sequence encodes CASSEALASYNEQFF. The chain is built from TRBV6-1 and TRBJ2-1, with a possible D match to TRBD2 (6 bases). The germline V gene encodes CDR1 MNHNS and CDR2 SASEGT. This CDR3 has 15 residues. V was clipped by 0 bases and J by 3 bases, with 9 bases between them.

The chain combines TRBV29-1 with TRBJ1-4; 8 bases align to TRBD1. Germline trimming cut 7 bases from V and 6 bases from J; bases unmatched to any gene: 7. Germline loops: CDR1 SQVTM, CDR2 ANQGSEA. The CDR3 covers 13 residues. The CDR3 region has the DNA TGCAGCGCCCGGACAGGGTGGGATGAAAAACTGTTTTTT. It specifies CSARTGWDEKLFF.

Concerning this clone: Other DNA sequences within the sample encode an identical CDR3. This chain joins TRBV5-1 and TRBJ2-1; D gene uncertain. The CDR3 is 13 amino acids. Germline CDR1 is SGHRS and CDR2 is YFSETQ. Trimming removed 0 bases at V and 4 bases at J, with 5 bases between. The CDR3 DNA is TGCGCCAGCAGCTTGGGGTATTACAATGAGCAGTTCTTC. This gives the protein CASSLGYYNEQFF.

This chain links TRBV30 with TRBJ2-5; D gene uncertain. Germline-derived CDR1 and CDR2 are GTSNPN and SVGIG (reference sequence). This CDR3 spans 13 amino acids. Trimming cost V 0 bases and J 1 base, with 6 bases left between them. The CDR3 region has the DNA TGTGCCTGGAGTGTAGTCTTCCAAGAGACCCAGTACTTC. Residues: CAWSVVFQETQYF.

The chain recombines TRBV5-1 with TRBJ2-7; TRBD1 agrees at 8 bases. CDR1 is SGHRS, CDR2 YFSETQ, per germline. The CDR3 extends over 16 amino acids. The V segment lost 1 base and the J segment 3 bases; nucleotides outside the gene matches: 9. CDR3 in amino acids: CASSLQGTTGGYEQYF. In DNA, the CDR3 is TGCGCCAGCAGCTTGCAAGGAACTACAGGGGGCTACGAGCAGTACTTC.

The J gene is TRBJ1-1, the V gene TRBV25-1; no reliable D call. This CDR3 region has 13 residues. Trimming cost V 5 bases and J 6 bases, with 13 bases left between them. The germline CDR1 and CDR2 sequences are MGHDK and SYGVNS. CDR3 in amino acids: CASSKIHLSEAFF. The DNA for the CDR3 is TGTGCCAGCAGTAAGATCCATTTATCTGAAGCTTTCTTT.

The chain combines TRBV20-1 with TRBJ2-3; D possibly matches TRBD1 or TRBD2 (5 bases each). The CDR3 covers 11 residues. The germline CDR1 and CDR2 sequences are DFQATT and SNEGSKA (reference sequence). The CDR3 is CITGRGDTQYF. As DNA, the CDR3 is TGCATCACCGGACGGGGCGATACGCAGTATTTT.